This TCR beta chain was observed in a study of T cells in narcolepsy. Overall study findings and caveats: Autoreactive HCRT-specific and TRIB2-specific clonotypes were marked in same-patient CSF-versus-blood CD4+ comparisons. Reportedly, autoreactive clonotypes were serially detected in patients' blood but not controls'. In some patient and control memory CD4+ samples, autoreactive clones were absent.

Some clones are missing from TCRdb's copy, which holds only in-frame ones; the method was immunoSEQ multiplex PCR. The table shows 20,000 to 30,000 clones, with almost 85% occurring only once. The CDR3 runs 16 residues. Germline assignment: CDR1 SNHLY and CDR2 FYNNEI. Deletions cut 3 bases from V and 6 bases from J, with 18 bases between. Remarks on this clone: Its specificity is unknown.

The chain recombines TRBV2 with TRBJ2-1; tentative D call: TRBD1 (5 bases). The receptor was derived from a human donor in good health. Input material: memory (CD45RA-) CD4+ T cells from blood. CDR3 sequence: CASSEFGARSGNEQFF. The CDR3, as DNA: TGTGCCAGCAGTGAGTTTGGGGCCCGGTCGGGCAATGAGCAGTTCTTC.